The 27 T cell receptor beta chains listed next were all sequenced from one sample in a study of memory CD4+ T cells and cytomegalovirus serostatus. Single viable CD3+CD4+CD8-CD45RO+ cells were sorted as the memory CD4+ T cells. Here immunoSEQ multiplex PCR was the method, and the copy in TCRdb shows in-frame clones only, minus some. The sample holds about 56,000 clones, 70% to 85% seen once. The sample was memory CD4+ T cells from blood. The receptors were gathered from an adult in good health and CMV-seropositive.

The V call is TRBV29-1, the J call TRBJ1-2; the D gene is possibly TRBD1 (6 bases). Germline loops: CDR1 SQVTM, CDR2 ANQGSEA. V was trimmed by 7 bases and J by 8 bases, leaving 14 bases between them. CDR3 length: 11 amino acids. The CDR3 protein is CSGTGIGGYTF. DNA of the CDR3: TGCAGCGGAACAGGGATAGGCGGCTACACCTTC. The complete variable domain, with remaining parts taken from reference TRBV29-1 and TRBJ1-2, reads SAVISQKPSRDICQRGTSLTIQCQVDSQVTMMFWYRQQPGQSLTLIATANQGSEATYESGFVIDKFPISRPNLTFSTLTVSNMSPEDSSIYLCSGTGIGGYTFGSGTRLTVV.

The chain combines TRBV28 with TRBJ2-5; no clear D gene. V lost 3 bases to trimming and J lost 1 base, with 12 bases between them. The CDR3 extends over 15 amino acids. Per the germline V gene, CDR1 is MDHEN and CDR2 is SYDVKM. The CDR3 region is CASSFLTVGQETQYF. CDR3 in DNA: TGTGCCAGCAGTTTCCTCACGGTAGGCCAAGAGACCCAGTACTTC.

This sequence joins TRBV18 and TRBJ2-7; TRBD2 is a possible D gene (5 bases). The CDR3 has 14 residues. Germline CDR1 and CDR2: KGHSH and LQKENI. The V end lost 3 bases, the J end lost 5 bases, and 14 bases lay between the germline ends. CDR3 coding DNA: TGTGCCAGCTCACCCAGCGGCGCTAGAGACGAGCAGTACTTC. Translating gives CASSPSGARDEQYF.

This clone was recorded once. The chain combines TRBV7-2 with TRBJ2-5, with D unclear. The CDR3 covers 12 residues. V was pared by 3 bases and J by 0 bases, with 2 bases between. Germline V CDR1 and CDR2: SGHTA, FQGNSA. The CDR3 DNA reads as TGTGCCAGCAGCTTTAACCAAGAGACCCAGTACTTC. Translated: CASSFNQETQYF.

The DNA for the CDR3 is TGCGCCAGCAGCCTGTTCGGGGCGAGGGGAGAGACCCAGTACTTC. Translated, it gives CASSLFGARGETQYF. The chain combines TRBV5-1 with TRBJ2-5; D is possibly TRBD1 or TRBD2 (5 bases each). Trimming took 4 bases from V and 4 from J, leaving 17 bases between them. The CDR3 sequence is 15 residues long. Germline V gene lookup returns CDR1 SGHRS and CDR2 YFSETQ.

This chain joins TRBV5-4 and TRBJ1-2; tentatively, D is TRBD1 (6 bases). V was pared by 2 bases and J by 5 bases, with 10 bases between. CDR3 length: 13 residues. Germline loops: CDR1 SGHNT, CDR2 YYREEE (reference sequence). The CDR3 is CASSLNREYGYTF. The CDR3 nucleotides are TGTGCCAGCAGCTTAAACAGGGAGTATGGCTACACCTTC.

The chain couples TRBV12-5 to TRBJ2-3, with TRBD1 matching 9 bases. Germline CDR1 is LGHNT and CDR2 is FRNRAP. CDR3 length: 16 residues. V trimming: 1 base; J trimming: 0 bases; junction bases outside the gene matches: 2. This chain's CDR3 is CASGLGQGDSTDTQYF. The CDR3 nucleotides are TGTGCTAGTGGTTTGGGACAGGGGGATAGCACAGATACGCAGTATTTT.

This rearrangement joins TRBV2 to TRBJ2-3, with D unclear. The V end was cut by 3 bases, the J end by 3 bases, with 10 bases between. Germline V gene sequence: CDR1 SNHLY, CDR2 FYNNEI. The length of the CDR3 is 14 residues. CDR3 coding DNA: TGTGCCAGCAGTGAGAATCTCCTAACAGATACGCAGTATTTT. Translated: CASSENLLTDTQYF.

This clone was seen a few times. The rearrangement joins TRBV7-9 to TRBJ2-7; 12 nucleotides line up with TRBD2. V lost 7 bases, J lost 3 bases, and 16 bases stayed unmatched. This CDR3 comprises 18 residues. The germline CDR1 and CDR2 sequences are SEHNR and FQNEAQ (reference sequence). CDR3 DNA: TGTGCCAGCATCCGTCTCTCCCGACTAGCGGGGGAATTCTACGAGCAGTACTTC. It encodes CASIRLSRLAGEFYEQYF.

The chain links TRBV9 to TRBJ2-7; D possibly corresponds to TRBD2 (6 bases). The V and J ends lost 2 bases and 3 bases respectively, with 12 bases between them. The germline CDR1 and CDR2 sequences are SGDLS and YYNGEE. The CDR3 covers 14 residues. CDR3 sequence: CASSVRGFDYEQYF. In DNA form, the CDR3 reads TGTGCCAGCAGCGTTCGGGGGTTTGACTACGAGCAGTACTTC. Supplemented by reference TRBV9 and TRBJ2-7, the full variable domain reads DSGVTQTPKHLITATGQRVTLRCSPRSGDLSVYWYQQSLDQGLQFLIQYYNGEERAKGNILERFSAQQFPDLHSELNLSSLELGDSALYFCASSVRGFDYEQYFGPGTRLTVT.

The chain recombines TRBV18 with TRBJ2-1, with TRBD1 as a possible D gene (6 bases). Germline V gives CDR1 KGHSH, CDR2 LQKENI. This CDR3 contains 13 residues. With 3 bases removed from V and 10 bases from J, the gap between germline ends came to 13 bases. In DNA form, the CDR3 reads TGTGCCAGCTCACCCTACAGGGTCGGAGAGCAGTTCTTC. It translates to CASSPYRVGEQFF. The full variable domain, its missing parts supplied by reference TRBV18 and TRBJ2-1, is NAGVMQNPRHLVRRRGQEARLRCSPMKGHSHVYWYRQLPEEGLKFMVYLQKENIIDESGMPKERFSAEFPKEGPSILRIQQVVRGDSAAYFCASSPYRVGEQFFGPGTRLTVL.

This clone has just one count. V usage is TRBV6-4 and J usage is TRBJ2-4, with unresolved D. Trimming cost V 6 bases and J 3 bases, with 12 bases left between them. This CDR3 has 14 amino acids. Germline CDR1 reads MRHNA; CDR2 reads SNTAGT. The chain's CDR3 is CASSGLVDKNIQYF. CDR3 bases: TGTGCCAGCAGCGGTTTGGTCGACAAAAACATTCAGTACTTC.

By frequency in the sample, this clone is medium-sized (0.01 to 0.1%). The identical CDR3 is also encoded by other nucleotide sequences in the sample. V gene TRBV7-9 combines with J gene TRBJ1-1, with D maybe TRBD1 (5 bases). Trimming shortened V by 5 bases and J by 3 bases, and 10 bases separated the two germline ends. Germline V gene sequence: CDR1 SEHNR, CDR2 FQNEAQ (reference sequence). CDR3 length: 13 residues. Written as DNA, the CDR3 is TGTGCCAGCAGCCCCGGCAGGGACACTGAAGCTTTCTTT. The encoded protein is CASSPGRDTEAFF. Drawing the rest from reference TRBV7-9 and TRBJ1-1, the complete variable domain is DTGVSQNPRHKITKRGQNVTFRCDPISEHNRLYWYRQTLGQGPEFLTYFQNEAQLEKSRLLSDRFSAERPKGSFSTLEIQRTEQGDSAMYLCASSPGRDTEAFFGQGTRLTVV.

This clone came up once. The chain carries TRBV4-2 and TRBJ2-3; TRBD2 aligns across 11 bases. The junction had 14 bases not matched to a gene; V was cut back by 2 bases and J by 4 bases. There are 19 residues in the CDR3. CDR1 and CDR2 from the germline V gene are LGHNA and YNFKEQ. The CDR3 region is CASSQKTSGNRQGADTQYF. DNA for the CDR3: TGTGCCAGCAGCCAAAAGACTAGCGGGAACCGACAGGGGGCAGATACGCAGTATTTT.

This clone was seen more than once but under ten times. The rearrangement links TRBV15 to TRBJ1-2; TRBD1 is a possible D gene (5 bases). CDR3 length: 19 residues. The V end was cut by 1 base, the J end by 5 bases, with 26 bases between. Germline V lookup: CDR1 LNHNV, CDR2 YYDKDF (reference sequence). The CDR3 here is CATSRGETLSWGFGYGYTF. The CDR3 DNA is TGTGCCACCAGCAGAGGTGAAACCCTCAGTTGGGGGTTTGGGTATGGCTACACCTTC.

The table lists this clone with a few counts. J is TRBJ2-1 and V is TRBV9; 9 nucleotides align to TRBD2. In germline, CDR1 is SGDLS, CDR2 YYNGEE. V lost 0 bases and J lost 9; bases outside the gene matches: 16. The CDR3 is 18 amino acids. The CDR3 DNA reads as TGTGCCAGCAGCGTAGGGAATCTTCGGCGGGAGGGCCGGGGTGAGCAGTTCTTC. It translates to CASSVGNLRREGRGEQFF.

The chain couples TRBV10-3 to TRBJ2-5, with 11 bases fitting TRBD2. Germline V gene data show CDR1 as ENHRY and CDR2 as SYGVKD. J gave up 6 bases and V 11 bases, and 8 bases lay outside the gene matches. CDR3 length: 13 amino acids. The chain's CDR3 is CAVLAGAGQTQYF. Written as DNA, the CDR3 is TGTGCCGTACTAGCGGGAGCGGGGCAGACCCAGTACTTC.

The chain couples TRBV6-5 to TRBJ1-1; a possible D gene is TRBD1 (6 bases). V was trimmed by 5 bases and J by 7 bases, leaving 14 bases between them. Germline CDR1 reads MNHEY; CDR2 reads SVGAGI. The CDR3 runs 13 residues. CDR3 amino acids: CASSPTGRGEAFF. The DNA for the CDR3 is TGTGCCAGCAGTCCAACAGGGAGGGGTGAAGCTTTCTTT.

V gene TRBV2 combines with J gene TRBJ2-3, with 11 bases that match TRBD2. The CDR3 covers 14 residues. The J segment lost 5 bases and the V segment lost 8 bases, leaving 6 bases of the junction unmatched. Germline CDR1 and CDR2: SNHLY and FYNNEI. CDR3 in DNA: TGTGCCAGCGGACTAGCGGGTCTCGTAGATACGCAGTATTTT. Translation gives CASGLAGLVDTQYF.

The V gene is TRBV5-1, the J gene TRBJ2-5, with D perhaps being TRBD1 or TRBD2 (6 bases each). Germline loops: CDR1 SGHRS, CDR2 YFSETQ. V gave up 7 bases and J gave up 4 bases, with 17 bases separating them. This CDR3 has 14 residues. CDR3 in DNA: TGCGCCAGCTCCCTGGGGGGCCGAAGAGAGACCCAGTACTTC. It codes for CASSLGGRRETQYF.

V gene TRBV19 combines with J gene TRBJ2-1, with TRBD2 matching over 7 bases. This CDR3 has 12 residues. Germline values: CDR1 LNHDA, CDR2 SQIVND (reference sequence). Trimming cost V 4 bases and J 14 bases; bases outside gene matches: 8. The CDR3: CASSTPGLEEFF. As DNA, the CDR3 is TGTGCCAGTAGTACGCCTGGACTAGAGGAGTTCTTC.

The chain uses TRBV10-3 and TRBJ1-2, with D tentatively TRBD1 (6 bases). This CDR3 spans 13 amino acids. Per the germline V gene, CDR1 is ENHRY and CDR2 is SYGVKD. With 3 bases removed from V and 8 bases from J, the gap between germline ends came to 13 bases. The CDR3 nucleotides are TGTGCCATCAGTGAACAGGGTTTTGAAGGCTACACCTTC. Residues: CAISEQGFEGYTF.

The V gene is TRBV7-9, the J gene TRBJ2-1; 12 nucleotides line up with TRBD2. Trimming removed 6 bases from V and 0 bases from J; junction bases left unmatched: 6. CDR1 SEHNR and CDR2 FQNEAQ come from the germline V gene (reference sequence). The CDR3 is 17 amino acids. CDR3 sequence reads: CASSRTSGESSYNEQFF. CDR3 DNA sequence: TGTGCCAGCAGTCGGACTAGCGGGGAAAGCTCCTACAATGAGCAGTTCTTC.

V gene TRBV9 combines with J gene TRBJ1-2, with 8 positions matching TRBD1. Trimming removed 5 bases from V and 8 bases from J; junction bases left unmatched: 8. This CDR3 is 13 amino acids long. CDR1 and CDR2 from the germline V gene are SGDLS and YYNGEE. CDR3: CASRKSGGEGYTF. CDR3 coding DNA: TGTGCCAGCAGGAAATCAGGGGGCGAAGGCTACACCTTC.

The genes are TRBV15 and TRBJ1-5; D is unclear. CDR1 and CDR2 (germline): LNHNV, YYDKDF (reference sequence). The CDR3 spans 15 residues. The ends were cut back, 1 base at V and 6 bases at J, with 13 bases in the middle. The CDR3 here is CATSRARTGSQPQHF. CDR3 nucleotides: TGTGCCACCAGCAGAGCCAGGACGGGGAGTCAGCCCCAGCATTTT.

This chain connects TRBV5-4 to TRBJ1-4; D possibly corresponds to TRBD1 (6 bases). Germline-derived CDR1 and CDR2 are SGHNT and YYREEE (reference sequence). The CDR3 sequence is 15 residues long. V was trimmed by 4 bases and J by 8 bases, leaving 18 bases between them. The CDR3 sequence: CASSAGGPTTEKLFF. The CDR3 nucleotides read TGTGCCAGCAGCGCGGGGGGCCCTACGACGGAAAAACTGTTTTTT. Using reference TRBV5-4 and TRBJ1-4 for the parts outside the CDR3, the full variable domain is ETGVTQSPTHLIKTRGQQVTLRCSSQSGHNTVSWYQQALGQGPQFIFQYYREEENGRGNFPPRFSGLQFPNYSSELNVNALELDDSALYLCASSAGGPTTEKLFFGSGTQLSVL.

The chain employs TRBV25-1 and TRBJ2-3; D may match TRBD1 or TRBD2 (5 bases each). This CDR3 is 14 amino acids long. Looked up from germline, CDR1 is MGHDK and CDR2 is SYGVNS. V was clipped by 5 bases and J by 0 bases, with 9 bases between them. The CDR3 is CASSLWGSTDTQYF. CDR3 nucleotides: TGTGCCAGCAGTCTATGGGGGAGCACAGATACGCAGTATTTT.